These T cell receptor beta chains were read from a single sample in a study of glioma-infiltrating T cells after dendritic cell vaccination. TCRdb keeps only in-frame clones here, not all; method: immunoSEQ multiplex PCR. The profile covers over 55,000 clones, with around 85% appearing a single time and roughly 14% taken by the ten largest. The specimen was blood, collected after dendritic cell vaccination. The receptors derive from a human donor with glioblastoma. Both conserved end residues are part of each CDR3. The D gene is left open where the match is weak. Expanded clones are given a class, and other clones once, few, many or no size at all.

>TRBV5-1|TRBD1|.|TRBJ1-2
TGCGCCAGCAGCTTGGGAGCAGGGGGGTTCGGCTATGGCTACACCTTC
CASSLGAGGFGYGYTF
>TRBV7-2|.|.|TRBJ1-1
TGTGCCAGCAGCTTAAGGGGAGGGCCGAACACTGAAGCTTTCTTT
CASSLRGGPNTEAFF
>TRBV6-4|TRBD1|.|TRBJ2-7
TGTGCCAGCAGAGAAGACAGGGATTATGGCGAGCAGTACTTC
CASREDRDYGEQYF
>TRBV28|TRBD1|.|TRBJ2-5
TGTGCCAGCAGTCTCGGCATAGGACAGGGGACGGAGACCCAGTACTTC
CASSLGIGQGTETQYF
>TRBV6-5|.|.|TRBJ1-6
TGTGCCAGCAGTCTAGACGGCGATAATTCACCCCTCCACTTT
CASSLDGDNSPLHF
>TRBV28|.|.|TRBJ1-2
TGTGCCAGCAGCCCTACAGGGTTCCCTAACTATGGCTACACCTTC
CASSPTGFPNYGYTF
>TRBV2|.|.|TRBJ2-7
TGTGCCAGCAGCTTCACTACCTACGAGCAGTACTTC
CASSFTTYEQYF
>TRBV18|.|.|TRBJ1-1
TGTGCCAGCTCACCAAACGGAGGCACGAACACTGAAGCTTTCTTT
CASSPNGGTNTEAFF
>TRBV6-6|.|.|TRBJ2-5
TGTGCCAGCAGCCTGACAGGGAGGCAAGAGACCCAGTACTTC
CASSLTGRQETQYF
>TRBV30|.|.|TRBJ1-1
TGTGCCTGGAGGGCTACAGAGAACACTGAAGCTTTCTTT
CAWRATENTEAFF
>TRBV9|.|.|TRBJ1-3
TGTGCCAGCAGCACCGGACAGGGAAACACCATATATTTT
CASSTGQGNTIYF
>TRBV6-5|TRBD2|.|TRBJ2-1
TGTGCCAGCAATAAGCGGGGGGGCAGCAATGAGCAGTTCTTC
CASNKRGGSNEQFF
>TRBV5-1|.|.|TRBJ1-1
TGCGCCAGCAGCTTGGGTTCGGGATTGAACACTGAAGCTTTCTTT
CASSLGSGLNTEAFF
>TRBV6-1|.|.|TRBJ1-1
TGTGCCAGCGAATGGACAGATAACACTGAAGCTTTCTTT
CASEWTDNTEAFF
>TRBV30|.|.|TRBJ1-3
TGTGCCTGGAGTAGGCAGGGAAACCCCTTCTCTGGAAACACCATATATTTT
CAWSRQGNPFSGNTIYF
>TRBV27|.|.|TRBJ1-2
TGTGCCAGCAGTTTATCCCCCGCGGAGGCGGGTGGCTACACCTTC
CASSLSPAEAGGYTF
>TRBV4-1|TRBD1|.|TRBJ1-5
TGCGCCAGCAGCCAGGGACAGGGACAGCCCCAGCATTTT
CASSQGQGQPQHF
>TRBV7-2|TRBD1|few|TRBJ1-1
TGTGCCAGCAGCGAGACAGGGAGAGACACTGAAGCTTTCTTT
CASSETGRDTEAFF
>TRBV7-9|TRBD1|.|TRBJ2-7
TGTGCCAGCAGCCCGTCCGGGACAGGGGCGGCCTACGAGCAGTACTTC
CASSPSGTGAAYEQYF
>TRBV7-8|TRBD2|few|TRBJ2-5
TGTGCCCTTCAGATAGCGGGGGCAGAGACCCAGTACTTC
CALQIAGAETQYF
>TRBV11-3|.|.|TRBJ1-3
TGTGCCAGCAGCTTAGATTTCAGCTCTGGAAACACCATATATTTT
CASSLDFSSGNTIYF
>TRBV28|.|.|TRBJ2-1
TGTGCCAGCAGCCAACTTAATGAGCAGTTCTTC
CASSQLNEQFF
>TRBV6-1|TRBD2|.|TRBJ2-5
TGTGCCAGCAACCGGGGGGGCCCTGAGACCCAGTACTTC
CASNRGGPETQYF
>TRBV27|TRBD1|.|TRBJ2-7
TGTGCCAGCAGTTCCATGGGGGACAGTACCTACGAGCAGTACTTC
CASSSMGDSTYEQYF
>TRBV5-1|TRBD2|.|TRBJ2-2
TGCGCCAGCAGCTTGGCCATAGCGGGGGGCCGTGGCGGGGAGCTGTTTTTT
CASSLAIAGGRGGELFF
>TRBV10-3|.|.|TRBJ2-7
TGTGCCATCAGTGGCGGGGACGAGCAGTACTTC
CAISGGDEQYF
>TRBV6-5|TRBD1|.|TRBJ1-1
TGTGCCAGCAGTTACCTGATACAGGGGGCGAGGGCTGAAGCTTTCTTT
CASSYLIQGARAEAFF
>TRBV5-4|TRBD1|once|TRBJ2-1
TGTGCCAGCAGTCGGGGGACAGGACCGACGGATGAGCAGTTCTTC
CASSRGTGPTDEQFF
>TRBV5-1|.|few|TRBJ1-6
TGCGCCAGCAGCTTGGGAAGGGGGACGAATTCACCCCTCCACTTT
CASSLGRGTNSPLHF
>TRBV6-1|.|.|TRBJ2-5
TGTGCCAGCAGCCCAGATTGGGGGGAAGAGACCCAGTACTTC
CASSPDWGEETQYF
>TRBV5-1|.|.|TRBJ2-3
TGCGCCAGCAGCTGGGGGGTGGGGGACCAAATCACAGATACGCAGTATTTT
CASSWGVGDQITDTQYF
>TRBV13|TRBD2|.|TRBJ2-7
TGTGCCAGCAGCCCCAGCTTGCGGGGGGGTCTTGGTGTCGAGCAGTACTTC
CASSPSLRGGLGVEQYF
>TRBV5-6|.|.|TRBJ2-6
TGTGCCAGCAGCTTGGCACACAGTATCTCTGGGGCCAACGTCCTGACTTTC
CASSLAHSISGANVLTF
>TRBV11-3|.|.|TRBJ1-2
TGTGCCAGCAGCTTAGATCCCGGGACAAGTTTTGGCTACACCTTC
CASSLDPGTSFGYTF
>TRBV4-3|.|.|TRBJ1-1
TGCGCCAGCAGCCAAGATTCGGGGGTGGGCACTGAAGCTTTCTTT
CASSQDSGVGTEAFF
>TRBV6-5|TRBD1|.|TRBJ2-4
TGTGCCAGCAGAAGGACAGGGGAGGACATTCAGTACTTC
CASRRTGEDIQYF
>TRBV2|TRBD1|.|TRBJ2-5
TGTGCCGGAATAGAAGACAGGGGGCAAGAGACCCAGTACTTC
CAGIEDRGQETQYF
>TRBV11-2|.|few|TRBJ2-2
TGTGCCAGCAGCTTAGATCGCGTCACCGGGGAGCTGTTTTTT
CASSLDRVTGELFF
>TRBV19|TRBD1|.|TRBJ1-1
TGTGCCAGTAGGGGACAGGGGACGAACACTGAAGCTTTCTTT
CASRGQGTNTEAFF
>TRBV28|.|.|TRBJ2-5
TGTGCCAGCAGTTTTCCGGGTTTGGGTACCCAGTACTTC
CASSFPGLGTQYF
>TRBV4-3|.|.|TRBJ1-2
TGCGCCAGCAGCCAAGAGTCCGTTTACTATGGCTACACCTTC
CASSQESVYYGYTF
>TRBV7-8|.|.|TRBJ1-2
TGTGCCAGCAGCTTAGCGAGGGCGGGGCCGCGGTATGGCTACACCTTC
CASSLARAGPRYGYTF
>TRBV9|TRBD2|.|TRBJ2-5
TGTGCCAGCAGCGGCCGACTAGCGGGGTTTTCAGAGACCCAGTACTTC
CASSGRLAGFSETQYF
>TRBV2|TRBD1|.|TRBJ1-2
TGTGCCAGCAGTGGAGACAGGGTCCACTATGGCTACACCTTC
CASSGDRVHYGYTF
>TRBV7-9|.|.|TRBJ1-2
TGTGCCAGCAGCCCTTCCGGGGACGGAGGGCTCTATGGCTACACCTTT
CASSPSGDGGLYGYTF
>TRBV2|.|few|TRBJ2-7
TGTGCCAGCAGTGACCCTATCTACGAGCAGTACTTC
CASSDPIYEQYF
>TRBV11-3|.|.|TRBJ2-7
TGTGCCAGCAGCTCTCCCGGGTCCCGGACAGAGCAGTACTTC
CASSSPGSRTEQYF
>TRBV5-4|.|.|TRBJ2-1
TGTGCCAGCAAGGGGGACAATGAGCAGTTCTTC
CASKGDNEQFF